This entry lists 4 T cell receptor beta chains sequenced from one sample in a study of Ad26.COV2.S vaccination and SARS-CoV-2 variants. TCRdb keeps only in-frame clones here, not all; method: immunoSEQ multiplex PCR. The profile covers fewer than 400,000 clones, with roughly nine tenths appearing a single time and around 5.5% taken by the ten largest. Described treatment: around 19 received Ad26.COV2.S at low or high dose, single or two shots; roughly five received placebo; per-sample allocation not given. The samples date from day 63 after the first vaccine or placebo injection. Sample: peripheral blood, taken in a trial of Ad26.COV2.S vaccine versus placebo. These receptors were taken from a person between 18 and 65 years old who received the Ad26.COV2.S COVID-19 vaccine or a placebo.

This chain uses TRBV2 with TRBJ2-1, with D perhaps TRBD1 (7 bases). The CDR3 is 15 residues long. Germline lookup yields CDR1 SNHLY and CDR2 FYNNEI. V lost 2 bases and J lost 8, with 16 bases in between. The CDR3 reads CASSERAGGRDEQFF. The CDR3 DNA follows: TGTGCCAGCAGTGAACGGGCAGGGGGGCGGGATGAGCAGTTCTTC.

This clone was picked up a small number of times. The J gene is TRBJ2-2, the V gene TRBV18; the D is unclear. CDR3 size: 15 residues. Trimming cost V 1 base and J 4 bases, with 10 bases left between them. In germline, CDR1 is KGHSH, CDR2 LQKENI. CDR3 protein: CASSPLKGSTGELFF. The CDR3 coding sequence is TGTGCCAGCTCACCACTTAAGGGTTCCACCGGGGAGCTGTTTTTT.

In DNA, the CDR3 is TGTGCCAGCAGCGTCTCCCGGTCGGACACTGAAGCTTTCTTT. Amino acid sequence: CASSVSRSDTEAFF. This sequence joins TRBV27 and TRBJ1-1; D unclear. V was shortened by 6 bases and J by 3 bases, with 14 bases between the two germline ends. From germline, CDR1 is MNHEY and CDR2 SMNVEV (reference sequence). There are 14 residues in the CDR3.

V usage is TRBV6-5 and J usage is TRBJ1-1, with D hard to call. Germline CDR1 reads MNHEY; CDR2 reads SVGAGI. Trimming shortened V by 5 bases and J by 2 bases, and 15 bases separated the two germline ends. This CDR3 spans 15 amino acids. The DNA of the CDR3 is TGTGCCAGCAGTCTCTATATTACAGCTAACACTGAAGCTTTCTTT. Translation gives CASSLYITANTEAFF.